Listed here are 10 T cell receptor beta chains from one sample, sequenced in a study of blood T cell repertoires in COVID-19. TCRdb's copy holds only in-frame clones and misses some; the assay was immunoSEQ multiplex PCR. This sample has approximately 110,000 clones; 85% to 90% occur once, and the top ten carry about 0.9%. The sample consisted of peripheral blood. These receptors were obtained from a woman in her forties or fifties with active or convalescent COVID-19.

This sequence joins TRBV5-1 and TRBJ2-1; tentative D call: TRBD2 (6 bases). The CDR3 loop spans 17 amino acids. V lost 3 bases and J lost 0, with 16 bases in between. Germline-derived CDR1 and CDR2 are SGHRS and YFSETQ. Written as DNA, the CDR3 is TGCGCCAGCAGCTACGGCCTTAGCGGCCACTCCTACAATGAGCAGTTCTTC. This encodes CASSYGLSGHSYNEQFF.

This rearrangement joins TRBV7-2 to TRBJ2-1; TRBD1 is a possible D gene (5 bases). The CDR3 runs 16 residues. Germline V gene lookup returns CDR1 SGHTA and CDR2 FQGNSA. V dropped 5 bases and J dropped 0 bases, with 14 bases sitting between them. The CDR3 loop reads CASSTEGASSYNEQFF. The CDR3 DNA follows: TGTGCCAGCAGCACCGAAGGGGCCAGCTCCTACAATGAGCAGTTCTTC. Combining the CDR3 with reference TRBV7-2 and TRBJ2-1 gives the whole variable domain GAGVSQSPSNKVTEKGKDVELRCDPISGHTALYWYRQSLGQGLEFLIYFQGNSAPDKSGLPSDRFSAERTGGSVSTLTIQRTQQEDSAVYLCASSTEGASSYNEQFFGPGTRLTVL.

The gene calls are TRBV6-6 and TRBJ1-5, with 7 bases aligning to TRBD1. The CDR3 consists of 15 residues. With 6 bases clipped from V and 6 bases from J, the junction kept 11 bases outside the gene matches. Germline V gives CDR1 MNHNY, CDR2 SVGAGI (reference sequence). Here the CDR3 reads CASRTTGVGSQPQHF. The CDR3 nucleotides read TGTGCCAGCAGAACCACAGGGGTAGGAAGTCAGCCCCAGCATTTT.

V usage is TRBV18 and J usage is TRBJ2-1, with 13 bases lining up with TRBD2. The germline CDR1 and CDR2 sequences are KGHSH and LQKENI. The CDR3 totals 17 residues. V dropped 1 base and J dropped 9; count of bases not matched to a gene: 9. Written as DNA, the CDR3 is TGTGCCAGCTCACCACGCGGGACTAGCGGGAAGAGAATTGAGCAGTTCTTC. Protein sequence: CASSPRGTSGKRIEQFF.

The chain has TRBV15 and TRBJ2-1; 9 nucleotides match TRBD1. Trimming cost V 1 base and J 7 bases; bases outside gene matches: 5. The CDR3 runs 15 residues. Germline CDR1 LNHNV, CDR2 YYDKDF (reference sequence). The CDR3 sequence: CATSRAGTGLNEQFF. The CDR3 nucleotides are TGTGCCACCAGCAGAGCCGGGACAGGGCTTAATGAGCAGTTCTTC.

The chain carries TRBV15 and TRBJ1-6; D not resolved. The V and J ends lost 6 bases and 5 bases respectively, with 5 bases between them. The length of the CDR3 is 12 residues. CDR1 and CDR2 (germline): LNHNV, YYDKDF (reference sequence). In nucleotides, the CDR3 is TGTGCCACCAGTCAGGATAATTCACCCCTCCACTTT. Its translation: CATSQDNSPLHF.

This rearrangement joins TRBV28 to TRBJ2-7, with TRBD2 matching over 7 bases. Trimming cost V 3 bases and J 3 bases; bases outside gene matches: 5. From germline, CDR1 is MDHEN and CDR2 SYDVKM. CDR3 length: 14 amino acids. The CDR3 sequence: CASSFAGGSYEQYF. The CDR3 region has the DNA TGTGCCAGCAGTTTCGCGGGCGGGAGCTACGAGCAGTACTTC.

This chain joins TRBV9 and TRBJ2-1; a possible D gene is TRBD2 (5 bases). This CDR3 has 18 residues. Germline values: CDR1 SGDLS, CDR2 YYNGEE. V was pared by 3 bases and J by 0 bases, with 19 bases between. The CDR3 sequence: CASSATRWEGSSYNEQFF. DNA for the CDR3: TGTGCCAGCAGCGCAACTAGGTGGGAAGGCAGCTCCTACAATGAGCAGTTCTTC.

The chain has TRBV7-2 and TRBJ2-3; 13 bases align to TRBD2. Trimming removed 3 bases from V and 8 bases from J; junction bases left unmatched: 11. The CDR3 extends over 17 amino acids. Germline CDR1 and CDR2: SGHTA and FQGNSA. The CDR3 nucleotides are TGTGCCAGCAGCTTGGGACTAGCGGGACGGGACCAGGCTACGCAGTATTTT. Its protein product is CASSLGLAGRDQATQYF.

J is TRBJ2-3 and V is TRBV20-1; D is unresolved. V was shortened by 4 bases and J by 4 bases, with 6 bases between the two germline ends. The CDR3 totals 11 residues. Looked up from germline, CDR1 is DFQATT and CDR2 is SNEGSKA (reference sequence). CDR3 in amino acids: CSATYADTQYF. CDR3 nucleotides: TGCAGTGCTACCTATGCAGATACGCAGTATTTT.